This T cell receptor beta chain is from a study of OX40 agonist ivuxolimab in advanced cancers. Looking at the study overall: Across the patients, intravenous ivuxolimab was delivered every 2 weeks at 0.01 to 10 mg/kg.

Germline-derived CDR1 and CDR2 are SGHRS and YFSETQ. The germline V and J ends were trimmed by 3 bases and 6 bases, with 16 bases remaining between them. The CDR3 has 15 amino acids. Using immunoSEQ multiplex PCR, the repertoire was profiled, and TCRdb retains in-frame clones only, with some absent. The sample records some 100,000 clones, about nine tenths being singletons. The material was CD4+ or CD8+ T cells sorted from blood, obtained in a trial of the OX40 agonist ivuxolimab. The origin of this receptor is an adult with an advanced solid tumor such as melanoma, head and neck, liver or kidney cancer. The J gene is TRBJ2-1, the V gene TRBV5-1; perhaps TRBD2 as D (6 bases). The CDR3 here is CASSSGGIGLNEQFF. The CDR3 coding sequence is TGCGCCAGCAGCTCTGGGGGGATAGGGCTCAATGAGCAGTTCTTC.